This T cell receptor beta chain is drawn from a study of cytomegalovirus exposure and HLA in healthy donors (dated by TCRdb to about 2017). As for the study more broadly: An earlier analysis of approximately 550 of the donors reported about 250 Gb of sequence data and approximately 110 million unique TCR beta sequences from some 180 million T cells. In a later genetic analysis, genome-wide SNP genotypes for about three fifths of the roughly 670 donors were used, and that subset was treated as a discovery cohort. Roughly 5 DR-DQ haplotypes were handled as single units for association and clustering, since linkage in the cohort was strong. All discovery cohort repertoires had been generated using a single sequencing platform. Using immunosequencing, the study profiled T cell repertoires from about 610 subjects and related those repertoires to cytomegalovirus serostatus. The genetic ancestry cluster associated with self-reported Caucasian donors included approximately 85% of the roughly 400 genotyped donors. The later analysis used no new phenotypic data to find candidate immune exposures, relying instead on TCR beta sequences and their occurrence across donors. The number of typed donors differed by locus: 629-630 for A, B, C, DRB1 and DQB1; about 520 for DQA1; some 610 for DPA1; and some 430 for DPB1. An earlier analysis of approximately 640 of the donors applied high-throughput TCR beta sequencing to assess whether each TCR beta V gene segment acted as functional or pseudogenic. The study combined high-throughput TCR immunosequencing, statistical association of individual TCRs with disease status, and machine learning to predict cytomegalovirus infection status. The study was designed to test whether signatures of past pathogen exposure could be identified by cataloging public T cell receptors. Alongside the repertoire data, information on donor age, sex, ethnicity and CMV serostatus was compiled. On average, 235,054 unique TCR beta nucleotide sequences were sequenced per donor among some 420 genotyped donors of the cohort, with 15% to 20% of those sequences being non-productive. Both class I and class II loci were covered by HLA typing, at four-digit resolution. In addition to the first cohort of around 670 subjects, a separate validation cohort of under 150 different subjects was used. To study patterns of TCR occurrence, a later analysis re-analyzed previously published TCR beta repertoires from just over 650 donors and added high-resolution HLA genotyping. Approximately 300 gigabases of sequencing data and around 80 million unique TCR sequences made up an early release that covered several hundred HLA-typed donors.

Remarks on this clone: Its antigen specificity is not known. No much larger clonotype is one base removed from it; base qualities were not supplied.

Library construction relied on the immunoSEQ multiplex PCR assay. A mixture of 60 forward primers for TCR Vbeta segments and 13 reverse primers for TCR Jbeta segments was used in the multiplex PCR. Amplification of the CDR3 region of rearranged TCR beta genes was performed with a multiplex PCR assay on genomic DNA. The amplified TCR beta libraries were sequenced on the Illumina HiSeq System as 87-base-pair reads. In the original analysis: A later analysis counted approximately 74 million unique TCR beta chains across the 550 to 750 repertoires, and 9 million to 14 million of these chains were shared by at least two donors. Raw reads were error-corrected and collapsed into unique sequences with a nearest-neighbor algorithm that merged closely related sequences to remove PCR and sequencing errors. To assign V, D and J gene segments, CDR3 sequences were aligned to IMGT reference sequences. For a sequence to be retained, a match of at least six nucleotides to both a V gene segment and a J gene segment was required. A rearrangement was called productive if the CDR3 had no stop codons and remained in frame with V and J, and every other rearrangement was called non-productive. CDR3 was defined according to IMGT convention as the region running from the second conserved V-encoded cysteine to the conserved J-encoded phenylalanine. In an earlier analysis of approximately 590 of the donors, sequences lacking an unambiguous match to a single V gene segment were excluded. In an earlier analysis of around 590 of the donors, a V segment was called functional when productive rearrangements were above 56.7%, and segregating when the standard deviation between donors exceeded 5%. A statistical classification framework was built for diagnosing cytomegalovirus status from the catalog of TCR beta chain sequences. A later analysis assigned V and J genes by comparing TCR nucleotide sequences with IMGT/GENE-DB human TR gene sequences. Using the TCRdist pipeline, a later analysis assigned CDR3 sequences along with most-parsimonious VDJ recombination scenarios. In a later analysis, each TCR beta chain was defined by its CDR3 amino acid sequence together with its V-gene family, and reads without a unique V-gene family were excluded. A later analysis removed several hundred highly shared, low-generation-probability nucleotide sequences to deal with suspected cross-contamination and a sequencing artifact. In a later analysis, a clonal expansion index was calculated for each public chain from normalized within-repertoire ranks of inferred template counts. In a later analysis, generation probabilities were computed using a VDJ recombination model fitted to out-of-frame rearrangements, and the results were checked against IGoR. In a later analysis, hypergeometric tests were used to score TCR-TCR, TCR-HLA and TCR-CMV co-occurrence, with a repertoire-size bias correction applied to TCR pairs. To estimate false discovery rates, a later analysis permuted the HLA or CMV assignments 20 times. In a later analysis, co-occurring TCRs were grouped using DBSCAN, and TCRdist sequence similarity was added for clustering within HLA-allele-positive subsets. Co-occurrence clustering excluded repertoires with fewer than 30,000 or more than 120,000 public chains, plus five with anomalous nucleotide sharing. TCRdb took over this immuneACCESS table, retaining in-frame rearrangements with V and J assigned. Such tables are incomplete; in checked studies, under half of the missing clones stem from an unresolved V gene, and the remainder is unexplained. V, J and clone size derive from that table, while D and trimming were established from the DNA sequence. The sample table holds about 110,000 clones, of which 70% were seen once. The top ten clonotypes cover roughly 10% of the sample.

What the study reported, not specific to this receptor: A cluster of highly shared sequence variants was judged likely to represent a technical artifact of the sequencing pipeline. In a later analysis, TCR association rates were found to vary across HLA loci, with the most associated TCRs seen for DRB1 alleles and the fewest for HLA-C alleles. Because counts were too low, roughly 17 rarely observed V segments, including chromosome 9 orphons, were left out of the earlier analysis of several hundred of the donors. Sequencing depth was assumed to be roughly uniform across donors in the presence/absence analyses, though that assumption may not hold. The classifier was reported to diagnose cytomegalovirus status with high specificity and sensitivity in both the original and validation cohorts. In a later analysis, over 15,000 TCR beta sequences were associated with specific HLA alleles at a false discovery rate of 0.05. Some IMGT-functional V segments, including TRBV6-2 and TRBV6-3, could not be told apart with the 87-base-pair reads, so those segments were excluded. In an earlier analysis of approximately 590 of the donors, most TCR beta V segments were observed in productive rearrangements about 87% or about 30% of the time, broadly matching IMGT annotations. CMV serostatus was the only immune exposure information available for the cohort. Linkage disequilibrium might explain the correlated functional status among segregating V segments, but an unknown experimental factor could not be ruled out. The study listed approximately 160 TCR beta chains as associated with cytomegalovirus. Because HLA typing was unavailable for some donors at each locus, only the typed subset was used in association tests. Only TCR beta chains were sequenced in this cohort, and the absence of alpha or paired-chain data limited detectable features. When HLA alleles, especially DR and DQ, strongly co-occurred, TCR associations were difficult to assign to individual alleles. V-gene and J-gene trimming of TCR beta chains was associated with a missense DCLRE1C variant in a later genetic analysis, and the association was replicated in an independent cohort. A later analysis found that HLA-associated TCR beta chains were more clonally expanded and had lower generation probabilities than equally common non-associated chains. In vitro tests confirmed that a few of the cytomegalovirus-associated TCR beta chains recognize cytomegalovirus antigens. A further reported finding was that TCR beta sequences accurately predicted the HLA-A and HLA-B alleles for most subjects in the first cohort. In a later analysis, most CMV-associated TCR beta chains were found to appear HLA-restricted, with HLA associations seemingly driven largely by CMV exposure. It was suggested by the authors that the approach could potentially be generalized to other disease states and immunological phenotypes. Across donors, most TCR sequences were observed very rarely, whereas some public TCRs were present in many individuals. In a later analysis, several top co-occurrence clusters were reported to appear linked to parvovirus B19, influenza, CMV and Epstein-Barr virus. According to a later genetic analysis, donors in an Asian-associated ancestry cluster had fewer N-insertions in productive TCRs than the approximately 670-donor mean.

The cohort was made up of roughly 670 healthy bone marrow donors. Cohort members were all nominally healthy when sampled, although unrecorded immune exposures were likely present. The donor was CMV seropositive and belonged to the group of 270 or so seropositive cohort members. A peripheral blood sample was collected from each donor, and TCR beta sequencing was performed on peripheral blood mononuclear cells. Genomic DNA was extracted from the blood cell samples with the Qiagen DNeasy Blood Extraction Kit. The CDR1 and CDR2 encoded by the germline V gene are ENHRY and SYGVKD. From cysteine to phenylalanine, the CDR3 is 14 amino acids long. The CDR3 DNA has 42 bases and is translated from base 1. V and J are trimmed by 10 bases and 3 bases, and the gene matches miss 9 bases of the junction.

The specimen sequenced was PBMCs. The receptor chain draws on TRBV10-3 and TRBJ2-7; TRBD1 fits 10 bases in the junction. This sequence originates from a man in his forties or fifties in good health and CMV-seropositive. The CDR3 corresponds to CARDRDRGNYEQYF. The DNA sequence is given as TGTGCCAGAGACCGGGACAGGGGTAACTACGAGCAGTACTTC.